This T cell receptor beta chain was retrieved from a study of cytomegalovirus exposure and HLA in healthy donors. Broader study findings: The study recorded 150 to 200 TCR beta chains that were cytomegalovirus-associated. A later analysis found most CMV-associated TCR beta chains apparently HLA-restricted. Rare TCR sequences predominated, though certain public TCRs were found in many donors.

This PCR relied on a set of 60 Vbeta primers and 13 Jbeta primers. In the study's own analysis: Later work found tens of millions of unique TCR beta chains, with some 11 million shared. Clones were sequenced by immunoSEQ multiplex PCR, and TCRdb holds only the in-frame ones, with some missing. V and J calls and clone size are given by that table; D and trimming were obtained from the DNA. The profile shows 95,000 to 150,000 clones, approximately 65% of them singletons. A remark on this clone: Its target is not known.

With 7 bases clipped from V and 7 bases from J, the junction kept 11 bases outside the gene matches. The CDR3 totals 15 residues. The V gene's germline CDR1 is MNHEY and CDR2 SMNVEV (reference sequence). The origin of this receptor is a man between 18 and 35 years old in good health and CMV-seronegative. The rearrangement uses TRBV27 and TRBJ2-7; 12 bases line up with TRBD2. Sequenced sample: PBMCs. CDR3 sequence (DNA): TGTGCCAGCATAAGGACTAGCGGGGCCGCGGGGGAGCAGTACTTC. It specifies CASIRTSGAAGEQYF.